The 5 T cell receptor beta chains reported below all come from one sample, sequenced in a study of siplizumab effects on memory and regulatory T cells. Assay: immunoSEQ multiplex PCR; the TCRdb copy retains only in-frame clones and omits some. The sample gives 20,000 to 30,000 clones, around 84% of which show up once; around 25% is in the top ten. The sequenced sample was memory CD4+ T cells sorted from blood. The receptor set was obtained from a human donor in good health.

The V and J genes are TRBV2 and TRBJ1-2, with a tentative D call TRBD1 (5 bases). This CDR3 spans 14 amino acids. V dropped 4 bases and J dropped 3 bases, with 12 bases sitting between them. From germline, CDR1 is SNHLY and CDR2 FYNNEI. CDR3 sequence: CASSAQAQHYGYTF. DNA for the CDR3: TGTGCCAGCAGTGCACAGGCTCAGCACTATGGCTACACCTTC.

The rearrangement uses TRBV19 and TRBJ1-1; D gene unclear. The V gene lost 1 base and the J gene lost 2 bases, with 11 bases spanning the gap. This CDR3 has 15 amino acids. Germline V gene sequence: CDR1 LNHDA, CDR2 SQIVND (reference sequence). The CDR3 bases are TGTGCCAGTAGTATAGGATCCGGGGTAAACACTGAAGCTTTCTTT. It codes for CASSIGSGVNTEAFF.

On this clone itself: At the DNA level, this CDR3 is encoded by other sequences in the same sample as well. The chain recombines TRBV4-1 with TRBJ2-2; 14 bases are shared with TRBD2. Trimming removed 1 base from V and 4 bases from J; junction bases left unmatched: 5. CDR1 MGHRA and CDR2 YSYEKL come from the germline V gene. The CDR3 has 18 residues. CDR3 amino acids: CASSQGGLAGVGTGELFF. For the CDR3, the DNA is TGCGCCAGCAGCCAAGGGGGACTAGCGGGAGTCGGCACCGGGGAGCTGTTTTTT.

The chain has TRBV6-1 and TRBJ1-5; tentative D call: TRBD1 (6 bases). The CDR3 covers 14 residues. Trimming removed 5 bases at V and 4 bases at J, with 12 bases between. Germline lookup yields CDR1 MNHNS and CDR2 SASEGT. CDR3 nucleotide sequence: TGTGCCAGCAGTTATCGGGGGGCGAATCAGCCCCAGCATTTT. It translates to CASSYRGANQPQHF.

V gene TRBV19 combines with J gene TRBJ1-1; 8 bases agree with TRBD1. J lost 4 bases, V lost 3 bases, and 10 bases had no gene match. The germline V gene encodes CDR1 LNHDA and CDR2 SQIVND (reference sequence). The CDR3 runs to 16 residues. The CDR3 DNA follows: TGTGCCAGTAGTATCGGCAGGGGGCAGGGTGGCACTGAAGCTTTCTTT. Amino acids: CASSIGRGQGGTEAFF. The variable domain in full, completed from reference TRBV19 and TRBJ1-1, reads DGGITQSPKYLFRKEGQNVTLSCEQNLNHDAMYWYRQDPGQGLRLIYYSQIVNDFQKGDIAEGYSVSREKKESFPLTVTSAQKNPTAFYLCASSIGRGQGGTEAFFGQGTRLTVV.